The TCR beta chain under discussion was sequenced for a study of beta chain features in type 1 diabetes. For the study at large: Age and gender were similar between patients and healthy donors, as were cell yields. The study, taken as a whole, reports: Unsettled here was the matter of whether HLA type influences TCRB rearrangement. All four CD4+ subsets from Type 1 diabetes patients carried moderately but significantly shorter TCRB CDR3s.

Expressed TCRB transcripts were sequenced, since all the RNA that had been isolated was reverse transcribed. Using immunoSEQ multiplex PCR, the repertoire was profiled, and TCRdb retains in-frame clones only, with some absent. The sample shows 100,000 to 150,000 clones, 15% to 20% of them seen only once. Remarks on this clone: Its antigen remains unknown.

The CDR3 is 15 amino acids. Trimming at V came to 0 bases and at J to 1 base, leaving 4 bases not matched to a gene. Germline-derived CDR1 and CDR2 are SGHNT and YYREEE (reference sequence). By way of CD45RO/CCR7/CD25/CD127/CD95/CD27, the CD4+ regulatory, stem cell-like memory, central memory and naive cells were sorted. The sequence came from a man younger than 35 with type 1 diabetes. The chain carries TRBV5-4 and TRBJ2-7, with 7 bases fitting TRBD1. Sequenced input: central memory CD4+ T cells from blood. The CDR3 DNA follows: TGTGCCAGCAGCTTGGTAATGGGACAGTCCTACGAGCAGTACTTC. Residues: CASSLVMGQSYEQYF.